This T cell receptor (beta chain) is from a study of T-cell memory formation after mild COVID-19. The CDR3 loop spans 16 amino acids. V was cut by 4 bases and J by 1 base, with 16 bases left in between. CDR1 MNHEY and CDR2 SVGEGT come from the germline V gene. Findings and limits, study-wide: Pre-infection memory harbored some responding clones, suggesting cross-reactive memory joined. Clones which contracted sat mainly in CM and EM if CD4+, and in EMRA if CD8+.

A 5'RACE reaction primed in the constant segment made cDNA libraries of TCR alpha and TCR beta, and these carried sample barcodes and UMIs. From the 5' RACE reads, TCRdb called clonotypes with MiXCR, one entry per CDR3 protein. This table holds around 320,000 distinct CDR3 sequences, 25% to 30% found once. To note about this clonotype: The antigen is undetermined.

This receptor was taken from an adult woman who had mild COVID-19 (a few samples of this study predate the infection). Cell type and time point are not known. The specimen was PBMCs or a T cell subset sorted from them (not recorded which). The V and J genes are TRBV6-2 or TRBV6-3 and TRBJ1-1; D unclear. The CDR3 sequence is CASSSRWAGQNTEAFF. The CDR3, as DNA: TGTGCCAGCAGTTCCAGGTGGGCAGGCCAGAACACTGAAGCTTTCTTT.